Each of the 30 T cell receptor beta chains below was sequenced from the same sample in a study of beta chain features in type 1 diabetes. The study's findings and limits: Shorter TCRB CDR3s, moderately but significantly so, were found in Type 1 diabetes patients in all four CD4+ subsets.

Since all of the isolated RNA was reverse transcribed, expressed TCRB transcripts were what got sequenced. The data were produced by immunoSEQ multiplex PCR, yet TCRdb's version contains in-frame clones alone and is incomplete. The sample includes 130,000 or so clones, about 10% seen only once; the top ten take approximately 0.7%. No antigen has been assigned to these receptors. Source material: central memory CD4+ T cells from blood. These TCRs come from a man aged 25 to 45 with type 1 diabetes.

This clone was detected only a few times. The V gene is TRBV2, the J gene TRBJ1-2; D is ambiguous. The CDR3 has 13 residues. Per germline, CDR1 SNHLY and CDR2 FYNNEI. Between the trimmed V and J ends, which lost 2 bases and 10 bases, there was a span of 14 bases. Written as DNA, the CDR3 is TGTGCCAGCAGTGAAATTTCGGAGAGTGCCTACACCTTC. Translating gives CASSEISESAYTF.

CDR3 DNA sequence: TGTGCCAGCTCGGGGACATTCTCTGGCTACACCTTC. Its translation: CASSGTFSGYTF. V and J are TRBV2 and TRBJ1-2, with a weak D call TRBD1 (6 bases). This CDR3 contains 12 residues. Germline V gene sequence: CDR1 SNHLY, CDR2 FYNNEI. V dropped 8 bases and J dropped 7 bases, with 14 bases sitting between them.

This rearrangement joins TRBV2 to TRBJ1-5, with 7 bases fitting TRBD1. The CDR3 totals 14 residues. Germline V gene sequence: CDR1 SNHLY, CDR2 FYNNEI. V was clipped by 6 bases and J by 2 bases; unmatched bases: 4. CDR3 amino acids: CASSTDRGNQPQHF. The CDR3 DNA reads TGTGCCAGCAGCACTGACAGGGGCAATCAGCCCCAGCATTTT.

This clone was seen a few times. The chain uses TRBV5-4 and TRBJ1-3, with 8 bases matching TRBD1. The germline gives CDR1 SGHNT, CDR2 YYREEE (reference sequence). This CDR3 spans 16 amino acids. With V trimmed by 2 bases and J by 4 bases, 8 bases remained unmatched. The DNA for the CDR3 is TGTGCCAGCAGCTTAAACGCAGGGGGCGTCGGAAACACCATATATTTT. Amino acids: CASSLNAGGVGNTIYF.

V gene TRBV6-5 combines with J gene TRBJ2-1; the match to TRBD1 covers 8 bases. J gave up 7 bases and V 10 bases, and 9 bases lay outside the gene matches. Germline V gives CDR1 MNHEY, CDR2 SVGAGI. This CDR3 spans 13 amino acids. This chain's CDR3 is CAITVTGGNEQFF. In DNA form, the CDR3 reads TGTGCCATTACAGTCACAGGGGGAAATGAGCAGTTCTTC.

J is TRBJ2-1 and V is TRBV6-1; D gene uncertain. V lost 7 bases to trimming and J lost 15 bases, with 22 bases between them. CDR3 size: 13 residues. Germline V gives CDR1 MNHNS, CDR2 SASEGT. CDR3 sequence reads: CASTALDKIVRFF. As DNA, the CDR3 is TGTGCCAGCACGGCCCTCGACAAGATCGTGCGGTTCTTC.

In its sample, this clone was seen a few times. The chain recombines TRBV11-2 with TRBJ2-2; D not certain. From germline, CDR1 is SGHAT and CDR2 FQNNGV. The V end was cut by 4 bases, the J end by 7 bases, with 7 bases between. The CDR3 extends over 12 amino acids. This CDR3 is CASSSPLGELFF. DNA for the CDR3: TGTGCCAGCAGCTCCCCTCTCGGGGAGCTGTTTTTT. Together with reference TRBV11-2 and TRBJ2-2, the CDR3 gives the full variable domain: EAGVAQSPRYKIIEKRQSVAFWCNPISGHATLYWYQQILGQGPKLLIQFQNNGVVDDSQLPKDRFSAERLKGVDSTLKIQPAKLEDSAVYLCASSSPLGELFFGEGSRLTVL.

The rearrangement joins TRBV6-5 to TRBJ1-2; D gene unclear. Per germline, CDR1 MNHEY and CDR2 SVGAGI. The CDR3 contains 16 residues. V was cut by 4 bases and J by 4 bases, with 19 bases left in between. The CDR3 DNA reads as TGTGCCAGCAGTTCGGACTACCTCCGGGATCTCTATGGCTACACCTTC. The encoded protein is CASSSDYLRDLYGYTF.

This chain uses TRBV18 with TRBJ1-2; maybe TRBD1 (6 bases). This CDR3 has 18 residues. Germline V lookup: CDR1 KGHSH, CDR2 LQKENI. The V gene lost 3 bases and the J gene lost 8 bases, with 28 bases spanning the gap. This chain's CDR3 is CASSPRLLLTGTNYGYTF. The CDR3 DNA sequence: TGTGCCAGCTCACCCCGTCTCTTATTAACAGGGACGAATTACGGCTACACCTTC.

The gene calls are TRBV6-6 and TRBJ1-5; D is unclear. CDR1 and CDR2 (germline): MNHNY, SVGAGI (reference sequence). This CDR3 spans 14 amino acids. Trimming took off 3 bases at V and 3 bases at J, with 9 bases between the two ends. In DNA, the CDR3 is TGTGCCAGCAGTTATGCTCAGTTCAATCAGCCCCAGCATTTT. Protein product: CASSYAQFNQPQHF.

This clone occurred a few times. This chain uses TRBV6-5 with TRBJ1-5, with 9 bases aligning to TRBD1. With 0 bases clipped from V and 5 bases from J, the junction kept 5 bases outside the gene matches. This CDR3 contains 16 residues. Germline CDR1 reads MNHEY; CDR2 reads SVGAGI. CDR3 protein: CASSYSGTGIHQPQHF. DNA for the CDR3: TGTGCCAGCAGTTACTCGGGGACAGGGATTCATCAGCCCCAGCATTTT.

The chain uses TRBV29-1 and TRBJ1-2; D perhaps matches TRBD1 (6 bases). The CDR3 is made up of 11 amino acids. Looked up from germline, CDR1 is SQVTM and CDR2 is ANQGSEA. V lost 3 bases and J lost 10, with 12 bases in between. CDR3 bases: TGCAGCGTTGAGGGGGGGGCGGACTACACCTTC. Protein: CSVEGGADYTF.

This clone was detected only a few times. The chain recombines TRBV18 with TRBJ1-1; D is undetermined. Germline values: CDR1 KGHSH, CDR2 LQKENI. The CDR3 consists of 13 residues. Between the trimmed V and J ends, which lost 2 bases and 2 bases, there was a span of 6 bases. CDR3 region: CASSPTGNTEAFF. DNA of the CDR3: TGTGCCAGCTCACCAACGGGAAACACTGAAGCTTTCTTT.

J is TRBJ2-7 and V is TRBV19; 11 nucleotides align to TRBD1. The CDR3 extends over 16 amino acids. The V segment lost 8 bases and the J segment 4 bases; nucleotides outside the gene matches: 13. Germline V lookup: CDR1 LNHDA, CDR2 SQIVND (reference sequence). The CDR3 reads CASSRDAGTGGYEQYF. CDR3 sequence (DNA): TGTGCCAGTTCACGAGACGCCGGGACAGGGGGTTACGAGCAGTACTTC.

CDR3 sequence: CASSRTGPRTPQHF. The CDR3 DNA follows: TGTGCCAGCTCAAGGACAGGGCCGAGGACGCCCCAGCATTTT. The chain carries TRBV5-6 and TRBJ1-5, with 8 nucleotides matching TRBD1. This CDR3 is built from 14 residues. Unmatched junction bases numbered 12, after V lost 7 bases and J lost 9 bases. The germline CDR1 and CDR2 sequences are SGHDT and YYEEEE.

This clone has more than one count but fewer than ten. The chain employs TRBV7-2 and TRBJ2-5; D is possibly TRBD2 (7 bases). CDR3 length: 14 amino acids. Between the trimmed V and J ends, which lost 4 bases and 4 bases, there was a span of 13 bases. Germline loops: CDR1 SGHTA, CDR2 FQGNSA. CDR3 sequence (DNA): TGTGCCAGCAGCTGGGGGGGGCCAGGAGAGACCCAGTACTTC. Translation: CASSWGGPGETQYF.

Points on this clone: At one of its ends the junction is not consistent with the germline gene, which may arise from a read error. The chain links TRBV30 to TRBJ1-3; D is undetermined. This CDR3 spans 14 amino acids. CDR1 is GTSNPN, CDR2 SVGIG, per germline (reference sequence). The CDR3 here is CGVTGRSSGNTIYF. The CDR3 nucleotides are TGCGGTGTTACCGGCAGGTCCTCTGGAAACACCATATATTTT.

There are a few counts of this clone. V is TRBV6-5 and J is TRBJ2-7, with D possibly TRBD1 on 6 matching bases. This CDR3 contains 13 residues. Between the trimmed V and J ends, which lost 10 bases and 0 bases, there was a span of 13 bases. Germline V lookup: CDR1 MNHEY, CDR2 SVGAGI. The DNA of the CDR3 is TGTGCCACAAGGGGACACAGCTCCTACGAGCAGTACTTC. Translation: CATRGHSSYEQYF.

Regarding this clone: At one boundary the junction diverges from the germline segment, which might be a read error. The genes are TRBV28 and TRBJ2-1; TRBD1 might be the D (6 bases). Looked up from germline, CDR1 is MDHEN and CDR2 is SYDVKM. CDR3 size: 14 residues. Written as DNA, the CDR3 is TGTGCCAGCCGTTTGGGGACATCCCGCAATGAGCAGTTCTTC. Encoded protein: CASRLGTSRNEQFF.

This clone has a handful of counts. The chain couples TRBV4-3 to TRBJ2-1; TRBD1 might be the D (6 bases). Germline V gives CDR1 LGHNA, CDR2 YSLEER. CDR3 length equals 16 residues. Trimming left V 2 bases short and J 6 bases short, with 17 bases between. The CDR3 DNA reads as TGCGCCAGCAGCCAATCGAGACAGGACTTCAGCAATGAGCAGTTCTTC. As protein: CASSQSRQDFSNEQFF.

This clone has a handful of counts. The rearrangement joins TRBV9 to TRBJ1-6; D remains ambiguous. Germline V CDR1 and CDR2: SGDLS, YYNGEE. V was shortened by 1 base and J by 8 bases, with 10 bases between the two germline ends. The length of the CDR3 is 14 residues. In nucleotides, the CDR3 is TGTGCCAGCAGCGTACAGGATTTTGATTCACCCCTCCACTTT. Translated: CASSVQDFDSPLHF. The full variable domain, with the rest looked up from reference TRBV9 and TRBJ1-6, is DSGVTQTPKHLITATGQRVTLRCSPRSGDLSVYWYQQSLDQGLQFLIQYYNGEERAKGNILERFSAQQFPDLHSELNLSSLELGDSALYFCASSVQDFDSPLHFGNGTRLTVT.

There are a few counts of this clone. The chain links TRBV5-4 to TRBJ2-5; 9 bases agree with TRBD2. V was clipped by 4 bases and J by 2 bases; unmatched bases: 3. From germline, CDR1 is SGHNT and CDR2 YYREEE (reference sequence). The CDR3 has 14 amino acids. CDR3 protein: CASSPGLAQETQYF. The CDR3 DNA reads as TGTGCCAGCAGCCCAGGACTAGCGCAAGAGACCCAGTACTTC.

This clone was recorded a few times. The J gene is TRBJ2-1, the V gene TRBV11-2, with D perhaps matching TRBD1 (7 bases). Germline CDR1 and CDR2: SGHAT and FQNNGV. There are 11 residues in the CDR3. V shed 5 bases and J shed 10 bases, with 9 bases lying between them. CDR3: CASSQGGEQFF. In DNA, the CDR3 is TGTGCCAGCAGCCAGGGGGGCGAGCAGTTCTTC.

CDR3 DNA: TGCGCCAGCAGCCAAGCCAGGGGTGGTCTGGTGGACAATGAGCAGTTCTTC. The encoded protein is CASSQARGGLVDNEQFF. The V gene is TRBV4-3, the J gene TRBJ2-1; possibly TRBD1 for D (6 bases). The germline CDR1 and CDR2 sequences are LGHNA and YSLEER. Trimming stripped 1 base from V and 5 bases from J, with 18 bases between. CDR3 size: 17 residues.

This clone showed up just a few times. This sequence joins TRBV6-1 and TRBJ2-1; no clear D gene. Germline CDR1 is MNHNS and CDR2 is SASEGT. The CDR3 is made up of 13 amino acids. The germline V and J ends were trimmed by 8 bases and 0 bases, with 8 bases remaining between them. The CDR3 spells CASRPFSYNEQFF. The CDR3 DNA follows: TGTGCCAGCCGTCCTTTCTCCTACAATGAGCAGTTCTTC.

This clone was seen a handful of times. The genes are TRBV2 and TRBJ1-6; the match to TRBD1 covers 10 bases. Germline trimming cut 6 bases from V and 7 bases from J; bases unmatched to any gene: 3. Germline V gene lookup returns CDR1 SNHLY and CDR2 FYNNEI. The CDR3 covers 14 residues. The CDR3 here is CASSTDRGNSPLHF. CDR3 sequence (DNA): TGTGCCAGCAGCACGGACAGGGGGAATTCACCCCTCCACTTT.

The chain uses TRBV6-5 and TRBJ2-1, with 9 bases matching TRBD1. CDR3 length equals 14 residues. Germline V gives CDR1 MNHEY, CDR2 SVGAGI. Germline trimming cut 2 bases from V and 8 bases from J; bases unmatched to any gene: 4. The DNA for the CDR3 is TGTGCCAGCAGTTACCGGGACAGGGCCCATGAGCAGTTCTTC. Protein sequence: CASSYRDRAHEQFF.

This clone was seen a few times. This chain connects TRBV28 to TRBJ2-5; no definite D call. Germline V lookup: CDR1 MDHEN, CDR2 SYDVKM. The CDR3 sequence is 13 residues long. The V end was cut by 8 bases, the J end by 0 bases, with 10 bases between. The CDR3, as DNA: TGTGCCAGCCTTAAGGCGGACCAAGAGACCCAGTACTTC. This translates into CASLKADQETQYF.

This clone has only a few counts. This chain joins TRBV29-1 and TRBJ2-3; 10 positions match TRBD2. Germline V gene sequence: CDR1 SQVTM, CDR2 ANQGSEA. Germline trimming cut 3 bases from V and 5 bases from J; bases unmatched to any gene: 5. This CDR3 is 14 amino acids long. The CDR3 here is CSVDSGGAGDTQYF. DNA for the CDR3: TGCAGCGTTGACAGCGGGGGGGCTGGAGATACGCAGTATTTT.

V gene TRBV6-5 combines with J gene TRBJ2-3; 7 bases are a match to TRBD2. CDR3 size: 15 residues. Germline values: CDR1 MNHEY, CDR2 SVGAGI. Trimming removed 8 bases from V and 4 bases from J; junction bases left unmatched: 12. The CDR3 here is CASRDRDYRPDTQYF. CDR3 nucleotides: TGTGCCAGCCGGGACCGGGACTACAGACCAGATACGCAGTATTTT.